This TCR beta chain was found in a study of graft-versus-host responses after intestinal transplantation. TCRdb's table, derived via immunoSEQ multiplex PCR, lists solely in-frame clones and lacks some. Of over 75,000 clones in the sample, about 88% were seen once. CDR3 length equals 15 residues. The V gene's germline CDR1 is SEHNR and CDR2 FQNEAQ (reference sequence). The V gene end was trimmed by 5 bases and the J gene end by 7 bases; junction bases not matched to a gene: 13. For this clone: What it binds is unknown.

The TCR sequence derives from a human donor who was the organ donor for an intestinal transplant. The V call is TRBV7-9, the J call TRBJ1-2; 7 bases fit TRBD1. This sample comprised unstimulated CD4+ T cells sorted from spleen or lymph node cells, obtained before transplant. The CDR3 loop reads CASSPSPGGSGGYTF. In DNA form, the CDR3 reads TGTGCCAGCAGCCCGTCCCCAGGGGGGAGCGGTGGCTACACCTTC. Complete variable domain (other parts from reference TRBV7-9 and TRBJ1-2): DTGVSQNPRHKITKRGQNVTFRCDPISEHNRLYWYRQTLGQGPEFLTYFQNEAQLEKSRLLSDRFSAERPKGSFSTLEIQRTEQGDSAMYLCASSPSPGGSGGYTFGSGTRLTVV.